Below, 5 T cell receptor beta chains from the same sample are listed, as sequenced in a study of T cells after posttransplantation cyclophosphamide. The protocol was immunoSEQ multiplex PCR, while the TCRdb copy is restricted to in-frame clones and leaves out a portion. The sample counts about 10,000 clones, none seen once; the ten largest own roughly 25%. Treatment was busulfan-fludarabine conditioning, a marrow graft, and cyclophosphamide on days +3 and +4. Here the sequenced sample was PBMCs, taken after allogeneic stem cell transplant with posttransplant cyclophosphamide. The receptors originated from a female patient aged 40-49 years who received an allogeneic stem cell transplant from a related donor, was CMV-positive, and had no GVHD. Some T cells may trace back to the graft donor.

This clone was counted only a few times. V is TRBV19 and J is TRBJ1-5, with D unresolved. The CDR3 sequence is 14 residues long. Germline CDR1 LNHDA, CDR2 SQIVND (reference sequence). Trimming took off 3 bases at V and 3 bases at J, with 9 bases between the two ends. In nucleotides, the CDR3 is TGTGCCAGTAGTATTGAACAGTTCAATCAGCCCCAGCATTTT. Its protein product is CASSIEQFNQPQHF.

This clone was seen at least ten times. CDR3 loop: CASSPGTGLSGNTIYF. CDR3 in DNA: TGTGCCAGCTCTCCCGGGACAGGACTCTCTGGAAACACCATATATTTT. J is TRBJ1-3 and V is TRBV18, with TRBD1 matching 8 bases. Germline V gene sequence: CDR1 KGHSH, CDR2 LQKENI. The CDR3 has 16 residues. Losses at the gene ends were 6 bases for V and 0 bases for J; bases not matched to a gene: 7.

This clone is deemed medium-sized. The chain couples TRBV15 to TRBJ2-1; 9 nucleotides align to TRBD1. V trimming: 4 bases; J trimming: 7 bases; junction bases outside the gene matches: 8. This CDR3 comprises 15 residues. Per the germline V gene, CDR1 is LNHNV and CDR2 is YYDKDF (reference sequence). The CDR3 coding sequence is TGTGCCACCAGCACTTCCGGGACAGGGTGGAATGAGCAGTTCTTC. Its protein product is CATSTSGTGWNEQFF.

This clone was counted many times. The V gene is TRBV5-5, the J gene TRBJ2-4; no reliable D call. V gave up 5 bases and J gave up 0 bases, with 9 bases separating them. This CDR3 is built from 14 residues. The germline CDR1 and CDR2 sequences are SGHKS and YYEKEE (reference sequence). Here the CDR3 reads CASRPDLAKNIQYF. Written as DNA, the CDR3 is TGTGCCAGCAGGCCAGACTTAGCCAAAAACATTCAGTACTTC.

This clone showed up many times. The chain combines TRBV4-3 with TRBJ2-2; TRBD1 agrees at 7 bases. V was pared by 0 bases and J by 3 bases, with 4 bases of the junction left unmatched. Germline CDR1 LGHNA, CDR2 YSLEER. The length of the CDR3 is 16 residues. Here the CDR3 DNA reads TGCGCCAGCAGCCAAGAAGGGACAGCTTACACCGGGGAGCTGTTTTTT. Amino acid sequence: CASSQEGTAYTGELFF.